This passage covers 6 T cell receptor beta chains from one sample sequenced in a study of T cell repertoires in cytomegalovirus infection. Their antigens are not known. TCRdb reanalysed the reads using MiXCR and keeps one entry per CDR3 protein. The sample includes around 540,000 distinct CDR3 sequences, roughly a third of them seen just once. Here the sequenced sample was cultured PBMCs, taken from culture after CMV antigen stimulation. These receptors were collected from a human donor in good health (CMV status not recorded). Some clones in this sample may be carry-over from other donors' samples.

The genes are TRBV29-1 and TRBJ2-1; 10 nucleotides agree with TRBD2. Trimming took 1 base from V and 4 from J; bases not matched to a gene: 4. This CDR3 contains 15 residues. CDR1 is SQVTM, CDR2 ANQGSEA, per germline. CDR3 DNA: TGCAGCGTTGAAGGTCTAGCGGGAGCTTACAATGAGCAGTTCTTC. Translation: CSVEGLAGAYNEQFF.

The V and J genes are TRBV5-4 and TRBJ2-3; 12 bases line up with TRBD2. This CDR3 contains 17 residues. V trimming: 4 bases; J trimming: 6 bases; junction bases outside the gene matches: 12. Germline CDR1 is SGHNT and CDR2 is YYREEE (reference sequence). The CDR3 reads CASSVRLAGDGTDTQYF. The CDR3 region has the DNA TGTGCCAGCAGCGTGCGACTAGCGGGAGATGGTACGGATACGCAGTATTTT.

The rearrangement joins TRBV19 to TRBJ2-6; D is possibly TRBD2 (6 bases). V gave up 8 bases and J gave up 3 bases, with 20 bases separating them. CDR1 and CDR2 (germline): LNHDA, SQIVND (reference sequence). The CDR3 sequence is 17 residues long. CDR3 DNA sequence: TGTGCCAGTGCCGGGGGAAGAAGTGTGATTGGGGCCAACGTCCTGACTTTC. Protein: CASAGGRSVIGANVLTF.

Here the CDR3 reads CASSRLLAGGDNEQFF. CDR3 nucleotides: TGTGCCAGCAGTCGATTACTAGCGGGAGGGGACAATGAGCAGTTCTTC. This sequence joins TRBV12-3 or TRBV12-4 and TRBJ2-1, with 13 positions matching TRBD2. V dropped 5 bases and J dropped 5; count of bases not matched to a gene: 6. This CDR3 contains 16 residues.

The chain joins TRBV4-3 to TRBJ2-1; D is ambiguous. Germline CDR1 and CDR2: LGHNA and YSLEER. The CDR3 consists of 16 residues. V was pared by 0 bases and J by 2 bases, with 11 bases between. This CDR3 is CASSQDLSFPYNEQFF. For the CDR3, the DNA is TGCGCCAGCAGCCAAGACCTCAGCTTTCCCTACAATGAGCAGTTCTTC.

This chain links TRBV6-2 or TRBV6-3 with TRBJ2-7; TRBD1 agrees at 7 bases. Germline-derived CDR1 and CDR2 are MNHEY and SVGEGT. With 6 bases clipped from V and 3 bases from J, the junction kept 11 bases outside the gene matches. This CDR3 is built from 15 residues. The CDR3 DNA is TGTGCCAGCAGACAGGGGTTGGATCGGGACTACGAGCAGTACGTC. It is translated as CASRQGLDRDYEQYV.